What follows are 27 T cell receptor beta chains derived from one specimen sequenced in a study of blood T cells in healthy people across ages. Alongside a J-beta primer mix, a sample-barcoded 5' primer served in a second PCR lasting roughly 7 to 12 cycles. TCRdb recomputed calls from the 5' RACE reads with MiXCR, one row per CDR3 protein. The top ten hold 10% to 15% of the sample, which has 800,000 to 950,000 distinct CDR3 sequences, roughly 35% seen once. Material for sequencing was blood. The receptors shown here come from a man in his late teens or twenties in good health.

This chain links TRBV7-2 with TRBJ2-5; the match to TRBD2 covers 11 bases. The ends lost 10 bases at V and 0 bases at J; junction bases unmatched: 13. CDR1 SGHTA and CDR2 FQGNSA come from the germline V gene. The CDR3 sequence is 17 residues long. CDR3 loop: CANRLGPSGGYQETQYF. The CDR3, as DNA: TGTGCCAACAGACTCGGCCCTAGCGGGGGGTACCAAGAGACCCAGTACTTC.

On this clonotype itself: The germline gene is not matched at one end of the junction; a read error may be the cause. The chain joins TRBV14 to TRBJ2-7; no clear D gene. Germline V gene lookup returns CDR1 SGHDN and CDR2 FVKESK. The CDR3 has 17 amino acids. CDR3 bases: TGTGCCAGCAACCAAGATCCCTCAAGTGCCAGCTCCTACGAGCAGTACTTC. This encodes CASNQDPSSASSYEQYF. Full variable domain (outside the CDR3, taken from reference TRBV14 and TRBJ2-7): EAGVTQFPSHSVIEKGQTVTLRCDPISGHDNLYWYRRVMGKEIKFLLHFVKESKQDESGMPNNRFLAERTGGTYSTLKVQPAELEDSGVYFCASNQDPSSASSYEQYFGPGTRLTVT.

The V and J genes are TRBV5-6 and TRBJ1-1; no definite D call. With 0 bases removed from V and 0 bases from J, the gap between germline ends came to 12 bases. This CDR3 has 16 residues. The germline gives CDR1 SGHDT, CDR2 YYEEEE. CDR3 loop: CASSLEGGYMNTEAFF. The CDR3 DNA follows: TGTGCCAGCAGCTTGGAGGGCGGCTACATGAACACTGAAGCTTTCTTT.

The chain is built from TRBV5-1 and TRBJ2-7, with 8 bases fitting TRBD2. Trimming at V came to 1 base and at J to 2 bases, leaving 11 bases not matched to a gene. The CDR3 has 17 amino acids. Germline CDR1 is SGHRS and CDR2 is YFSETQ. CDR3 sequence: CASSLPGGGETTYEQYF. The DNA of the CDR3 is TGCGCCAGCAGCTTGCCCGGGGGGGGCGAAACTACCTACGAGCAGTACTTC. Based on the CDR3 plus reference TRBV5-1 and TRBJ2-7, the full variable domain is KAGVTQTPRYLIKTRGQQVTLSCSPISGHRSVSWYQQTPGQGLQFLFEYFSETQRNKGNFPGRFSGRQFSNSRSEMNVSTLELGDSALYLCASSLPGGGETTYEQYFGPGTRLTVT.

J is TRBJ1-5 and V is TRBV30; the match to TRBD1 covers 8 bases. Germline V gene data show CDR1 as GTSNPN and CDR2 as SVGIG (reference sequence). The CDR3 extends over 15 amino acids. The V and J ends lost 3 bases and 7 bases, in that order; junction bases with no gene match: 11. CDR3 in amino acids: CAWSGTGGRDQPQHF. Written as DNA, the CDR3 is TGTGCCTGGAGCGGTACAGGGGGGCGGGACCAGCCCCAGCATTTT.

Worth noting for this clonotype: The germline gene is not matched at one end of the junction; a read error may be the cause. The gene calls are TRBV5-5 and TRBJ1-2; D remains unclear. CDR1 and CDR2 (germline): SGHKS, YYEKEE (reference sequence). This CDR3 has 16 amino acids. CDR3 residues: CASSLNSPEPYYDYTF. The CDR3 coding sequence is TGTGCCAGCAGCTTGAACTCCCCAGAGCCGTACTATGACTACACCTTC.

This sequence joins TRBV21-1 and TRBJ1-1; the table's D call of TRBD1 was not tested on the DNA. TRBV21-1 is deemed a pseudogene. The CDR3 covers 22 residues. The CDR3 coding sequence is TGTGCCAGCAGCAAGGTCAGGTTGTCAGGGGGCACTGAAAAGGGGAATAGCGCTGAAGCTTTCTTT. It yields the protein CASSKVRLSGGTEKGNSAEAFF.

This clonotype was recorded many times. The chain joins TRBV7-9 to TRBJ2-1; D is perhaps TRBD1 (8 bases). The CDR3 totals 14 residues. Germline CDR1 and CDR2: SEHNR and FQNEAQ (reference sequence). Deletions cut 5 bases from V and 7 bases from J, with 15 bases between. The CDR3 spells CASSHGQGGNEQFF. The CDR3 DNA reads TGTGCCAGCAGCCATGGACAGGGAGGGAATGAGCAGTTCTTC.

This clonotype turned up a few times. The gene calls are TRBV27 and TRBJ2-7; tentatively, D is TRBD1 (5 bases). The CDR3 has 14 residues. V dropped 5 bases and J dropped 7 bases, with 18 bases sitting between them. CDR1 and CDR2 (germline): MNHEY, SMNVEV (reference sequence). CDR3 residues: CASSVAGAVGEQYF. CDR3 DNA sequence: TGTGCCAGCAGTGTAGCTGGGGCCGTCGGAGAGCAGTACTTC.

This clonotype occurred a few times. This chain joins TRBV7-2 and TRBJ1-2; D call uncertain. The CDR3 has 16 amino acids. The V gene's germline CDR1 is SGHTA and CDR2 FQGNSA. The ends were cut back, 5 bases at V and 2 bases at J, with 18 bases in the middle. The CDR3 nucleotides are TGTGCCAGCAGCAACCGATTAGAAGGGCTCAACTATGGCTACACCTTC. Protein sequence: CASSNRLEGLNYGYTF.

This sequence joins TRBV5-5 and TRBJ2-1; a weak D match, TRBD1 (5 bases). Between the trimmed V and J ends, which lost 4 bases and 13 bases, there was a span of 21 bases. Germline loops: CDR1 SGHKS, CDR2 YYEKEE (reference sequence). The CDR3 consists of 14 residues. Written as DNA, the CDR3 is TGTGCCAGCAGCCTTTCGACAGCTGGGTCACTACAGTTCTTC. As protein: CASSLSTAGSLQFF.

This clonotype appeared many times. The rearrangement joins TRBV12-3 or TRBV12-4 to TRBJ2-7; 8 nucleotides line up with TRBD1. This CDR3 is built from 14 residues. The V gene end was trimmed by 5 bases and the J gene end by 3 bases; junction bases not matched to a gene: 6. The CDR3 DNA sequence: TGTGCCAGCAGTCCCGGGACAGGAATCTACGAGCAGTACTTC. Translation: CASSPGTGIYEQYF.

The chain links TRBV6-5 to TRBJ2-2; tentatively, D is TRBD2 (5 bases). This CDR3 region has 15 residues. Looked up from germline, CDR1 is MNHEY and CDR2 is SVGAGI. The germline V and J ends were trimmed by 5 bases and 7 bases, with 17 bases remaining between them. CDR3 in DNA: TGTGCCAGCAGTCTAATCCCCGGGAACGGCGGGGAGCTGTTTTTT. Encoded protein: CASSLIPGNGGELFF.

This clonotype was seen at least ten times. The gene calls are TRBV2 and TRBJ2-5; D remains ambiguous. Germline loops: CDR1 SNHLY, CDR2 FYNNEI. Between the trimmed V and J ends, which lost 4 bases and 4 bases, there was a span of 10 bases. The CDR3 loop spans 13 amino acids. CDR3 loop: CASSGEWGETQYF. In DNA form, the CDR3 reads TGTGCCAGCAGTGGGGAATGGGGAGAGACCCAGTACTTC.

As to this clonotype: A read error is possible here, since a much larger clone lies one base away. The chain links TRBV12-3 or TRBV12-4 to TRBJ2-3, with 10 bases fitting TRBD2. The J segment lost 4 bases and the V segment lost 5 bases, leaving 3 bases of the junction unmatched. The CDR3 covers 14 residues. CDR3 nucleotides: TGTGCCAGCAGTGCTAGCGGGGGCTCAGATACGCAGTATTTT. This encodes CASSASGGSDTQYF.

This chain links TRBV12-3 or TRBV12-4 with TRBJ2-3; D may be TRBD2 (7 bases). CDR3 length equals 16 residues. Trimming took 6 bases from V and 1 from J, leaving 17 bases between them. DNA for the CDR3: TGTGCCAGCAGCCGCGGGGGCTTAAGGGGCACAGATACGCAGTATTTT. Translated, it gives CASSRGGLRGTDTQYF.

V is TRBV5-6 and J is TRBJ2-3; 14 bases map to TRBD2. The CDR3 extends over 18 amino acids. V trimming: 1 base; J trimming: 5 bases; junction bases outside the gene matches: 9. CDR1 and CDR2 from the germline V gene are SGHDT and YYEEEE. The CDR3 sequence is CASSLNPTSGGAKDTQYF. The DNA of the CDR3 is TGTGCCAGCAGCTTGAATCCGACTAGCGGGGGGGCCAAAGATACGCAGTATTTT.

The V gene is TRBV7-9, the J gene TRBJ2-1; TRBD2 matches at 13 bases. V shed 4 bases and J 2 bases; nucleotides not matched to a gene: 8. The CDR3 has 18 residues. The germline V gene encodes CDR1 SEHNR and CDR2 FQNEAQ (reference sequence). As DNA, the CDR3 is TGTGCCAGCAGCTCCCCCACTAGCGGGGGGGCCCCCTACAATGAGCAGTTCTTC. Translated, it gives CASSSPTSGGAPYNEQFF.

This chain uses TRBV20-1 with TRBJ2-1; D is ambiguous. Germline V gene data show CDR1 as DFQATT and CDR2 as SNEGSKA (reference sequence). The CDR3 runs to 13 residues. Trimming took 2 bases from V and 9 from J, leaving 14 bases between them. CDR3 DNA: TGCAGTGCTAGAAGTGGGCTCTCGAGTGAGCAGTTCTTC. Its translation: CSARSGLSSEQFF.

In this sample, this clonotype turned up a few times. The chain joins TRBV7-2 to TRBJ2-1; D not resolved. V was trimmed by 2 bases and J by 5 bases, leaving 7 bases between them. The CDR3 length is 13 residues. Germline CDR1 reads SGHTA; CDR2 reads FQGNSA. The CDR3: CASSLSTNNEQFF. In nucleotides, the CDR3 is TGTGCCAGCAGCTTAAGTACTAACAATGAGCAGTTCTTC. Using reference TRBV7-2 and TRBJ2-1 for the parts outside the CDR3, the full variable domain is GAGVSQSPSNKVTEKGKDVELRCDPISGHTALYWYRQSLGQGLEFLIYFQGNSAPDKSGLPSDRFSAERTGGSVSTLTIQRTQQEDSAVYLCASSLSTNNEQFFGPGTRLTVL.

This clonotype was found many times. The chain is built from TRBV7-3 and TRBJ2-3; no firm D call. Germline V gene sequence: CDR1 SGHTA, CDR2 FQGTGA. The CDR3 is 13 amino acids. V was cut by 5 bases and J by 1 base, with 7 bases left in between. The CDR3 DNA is TGTGCCAGCAGCGCCCCGGGCACAGATACGCAGTATTTT. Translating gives CASSAPGTDTQYF.

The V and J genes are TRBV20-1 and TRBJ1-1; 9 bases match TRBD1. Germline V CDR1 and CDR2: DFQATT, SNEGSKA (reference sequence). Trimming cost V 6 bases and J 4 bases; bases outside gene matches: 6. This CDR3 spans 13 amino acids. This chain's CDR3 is CSARGQGSTEAFF. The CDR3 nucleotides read TGCAGTGCACGGGGACAGGGAAGCACTGAAGCTTTCTTT.

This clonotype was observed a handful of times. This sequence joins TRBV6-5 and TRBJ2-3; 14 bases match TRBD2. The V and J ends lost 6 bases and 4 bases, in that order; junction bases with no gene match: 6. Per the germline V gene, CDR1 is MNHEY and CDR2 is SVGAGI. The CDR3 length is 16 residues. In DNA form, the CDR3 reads TGTGCCAGCAGAAGACTAGCGGGGGGGACGGCAGATACGCAGTATTTT. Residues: CASRRLAGGTADTQYF.

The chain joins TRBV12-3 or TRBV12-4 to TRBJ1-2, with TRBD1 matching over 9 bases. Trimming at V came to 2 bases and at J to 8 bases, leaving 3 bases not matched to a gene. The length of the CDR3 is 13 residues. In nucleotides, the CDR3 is TGTGCCAGCAGTTTAACAGGGGGCCGCGGCTACACCTTC. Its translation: CASSLTGGRGYTF.

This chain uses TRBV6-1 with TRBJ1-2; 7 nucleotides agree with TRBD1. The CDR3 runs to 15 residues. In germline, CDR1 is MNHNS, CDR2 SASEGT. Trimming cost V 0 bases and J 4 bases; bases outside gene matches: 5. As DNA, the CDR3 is TGTGCCAGCAGTGAAGCGTCGGCAGGGGGCTATGGCTACACCTTC. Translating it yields CASSEASAGGYGYTF.

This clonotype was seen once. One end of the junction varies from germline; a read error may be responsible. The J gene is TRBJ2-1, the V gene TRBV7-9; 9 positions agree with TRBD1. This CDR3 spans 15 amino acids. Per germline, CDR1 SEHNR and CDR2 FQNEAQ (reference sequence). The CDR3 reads CASNRGTGIYNGQFF. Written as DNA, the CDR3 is TGTGCCAGCAACCGAGGGACAGGGATCTACAATGGGCAGTTCTTC.

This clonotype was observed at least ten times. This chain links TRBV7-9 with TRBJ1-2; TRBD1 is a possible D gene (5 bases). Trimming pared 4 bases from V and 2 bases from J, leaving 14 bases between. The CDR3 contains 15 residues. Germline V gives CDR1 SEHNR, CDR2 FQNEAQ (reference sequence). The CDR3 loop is CASSSPPTENYGYTF. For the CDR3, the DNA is TGTGCCAGCAGCTCCCCACCGACAGAAAACTATGGCTACACCTTC.